This TCR beta chain was recovered during a study of fetal regulatory T cell absence and autoimmunity. Study results and limitations: Broadly similar TRB gene family usage was seen in pancreas and cord blood.

A word on this clone: The antigen is undetermined.

V was pared by 3 bases and J by 6 bases, with 15 bases between. CDR1 and CDR2 (germline): SQVTM, ANQGSEA. CDR3 size: 14 residues. The table came from immunoSEQ multiplex PCR; TCRdb's copy has only in-frame clones and leaves some out. Altogether 95,000 to 100,000 clones are present, approximately 79% being singletons, with the ten largest covering 2%. The rearrangement joins TRBV29-1 to TRBJ2-4; D is possibly TRBD1 (5 bases). This sequence originates from a male donor with IPEX syndrome. The source material was pancreas tissue. CDR3 DNA sequence: TGCAGCGTTGAGGCCAGGGCCCGCCCAAACATTCAGTACTTC. It encodes CSVEARARPNIQYF. The complete variable domain, with remaining parts taken from reference TRBV29-1 and TRBJ2-4, reads SAVISQKPSRDICQRGTSLTIQCQVDSQVTMMFWYRQQPGQSLTLIATANQGSEATYESGFVIDKFPISRPNLTFSTLTVSNMSPEDSSIYLCSVEARARPNIQYFGAGTRLSVL.